This TCR beta chain derives from a study of blood T cell repertoires in COVID-19 (dated by TCRdb to 2018 to 2021). With regard to the full study: Samples covering the acute and convalescent phases of COVID-19 were provided by collaborators in the United States, Italy and Spain. The material from the prospective study consisted of cDNA or gDNA derived from T cells, B-cell-depleted T cells, or PBMCs. Subjects who had been exposed to COVID-19, were actively infected with it, or had recovered from it provided the deeply sampled blood TCRbeta repertoires that made up the dataset. The repertoires were released in a freely available public database meant as a resource for research on the immune response to SARS-CoV-2. Samples were obtained from the ongoing ImmuneRACE study (first 160 participants) and from about 1,300 subjects provided by 6 global collaborators. A de-identified subject ID, COVID-19 status, age in years and sex were almost always included in the sample metadata. HLA class I and class II types, where available, came from metadata supplied by the sample provider rather than from assay-based typing.

Notes on this clone: The antigen this receptor binds is unknown. No qualities accompany the bases; no much larger clone lies one base away.

At one collaborating source in Seattle, patients were enrolled during active infection and were followed longitudinally through the course of disease. Collaborating institutions collected whole blood in K2EDTA tubes following their own protocols. For TCRbeta analysis, collaborators shipped samples as frozen whole blood, isolated PBMCs, or DNA extracted from either of those sample types. Broader findings and caveats from the paper: How much clinical and demographic metadata was included differed by source and by participant, and the metadata was provided uncurated.

CDR1 and CDR2, looked up from the germline V gene, are MNHEY and SVGAGI. The CDR3 covers 15 residues, taking in both the cysteine and the phenylalanine. Only the CDR3 portion is preserved as DNA: 45 bases, with reading frame beginning at the first base. V lost 6 bases and J lost 3 bases, and the count of bases not matched to a germline gene is 8. The immunoSEQ Assay, a bias-controlled multiplex PCR, was used to amplify TCRbeta CDR3 regions from genomic DNA. On the study's bioinformatics: The number of nucleated cells in each sample was estimated by amplification of reference gene primers within the assay. Sequence reads were collapsed and filtered to measure the absolute abundance of every unique TCRbeta CDR3 rearrangement. For each sample, productive Simpson clonality was calculated as the square root of Simpson's diversity index across productive rearrangements. TCRdb mirrors the immuneACCESS table, restricted to in-frame sequences. Some clones are absent from its copies; in checked studies, under half trace to an unresolved V gene, and the reason for the others is unknown. The V and J calls and clone size were taken over from that table, and D and trimming were inferred from the DNA. This sample holds fewer than 300,000 clones; 80% to 85% were observed only once. In total, the top ten clones hold about 15% of the sample.

The sample comprised peripheral blood. This chain is built from TRBV6-5 and TRBJ2-1; a stretch of 7 junction bases matches TRBD1. This clonotype was sampled from a person aged 65 to 85 with COVID-19, enrolled during active disease. The CDR3 region has the sequence CASSILTGYYNEQFF. The DNA sequence is given as TGTGCCAGCAGCATACTGACAGGGTACTACAATGAGCAGTTCTTC.